This T cell receptor (beta chain) was identified in a study of cytomegalovirus exposure and HLA in healthy donors (dated by TCRdb to between 2016 and 2019). Looking at the study overall: A later analysis indicated that the 110 or so validation repertoires were generated on the platform also employed for the roughly 650 repertoires of the first cohort. The aim of the study was to test whether cataloging public T cell receptors could identify signatures of past pathogen exposure. Along with the approximately 650-subject first cohort, a separate validation cohort of about 110 different subjects was used. The study combined high-throughput TCR immunosequencing, statistical association of individual TCRs with disease status, and machine learning to predict cytomegalovirus infection status. Overall study outcomes, separate from this receptor: A later analysis found that TCRs clustered in the first cohort also tended to co-occur in the roughly 120 validation repertoires, with 90% to 95% of cluster scores above 0. Most TCR sequences were observed very rarely across donors, whereas some public TCRs were present in many individuals. In vitro tests confirmed that a few of the cytomegalovirus-associated TCR beta chains recognize cytomegalovirus antigens. According to the authors, the approach could potentially be generalized to other disease states and immunological phenotypes. The classifier was reported to diagnose cytomegalovirus status with high specificity and sensitivity in both the original cohort and the validation cohort. A later analysis had no HLA typing for the validation cohort, so co-occurrence there was scored across all 120 or so repertoires. The study listed 150 to 200 TCR beta chains as associated with cytomegalovirus.

CDR1 is given as MNHNY and CDR2 as SVGAGI, both from the germline V gene (reference sequence). Spanning cysteine to phenylalanine, the CDR3 consists of 14 amino acids. The read is trimmed to its CDR3 DNA, 42 bases read in frame from base 1. Trimming leaves V shorter by 4 bases and J shorter by 4 bases, with the junction holding 2 bases beyond the gene matches. Library construction relied on the immunoSEQ multiplex PCR assay. Per the original workflow: A statistical classification framework was built for diagnosing cytomegalovirus status from the catalog of TCR beta chain sequences. Imported from immuneACCESS, the table was reduced by TCRdb to in-frame sequences with V and J called. These copies leave out some clones; in studies compared against another copy, an unresolved V gene accounts for under half, and the cause of the remainder is not known. V, J and clone size derive from that table, while D and trimming were established from the DNA sequence. For this sample there are fewer than 55,000 clones; roughly 92% appear just once. Over 1.3% of the sample comes from the top ten.

The donors were included in the validation cohort of around 120 subjects, a group kept apart from the roughly 670-subject first cohort. On this clone itself: The antigen this receptor binds is unknown. Base qualities are not at hand, and no much larger clone is one base apart.

The specimen sequenced was PBMCs. The clonotype originates from a man aged 18 to 29 in good health and CMV-seronegative. The sequence links TRBV6-6 to TRBJ2-2; 8 nucleotides in the junction match TRBD1. The base sequence is TGTGCCAGCAGTTCCACAGGGGGCACCGGGGAGCTGTTTTTT. This sequence encodes CASSSTGGTGELFF.